Ten or more counts support the clone carrying this T cell receptor beta chain. Its antigen is currently unknown. These data come from a study of T cells in Graves' hyperthyroidism and ophthalmopathy. Study-wide results and limits: Most expanded thyroid clonotypes above 0.001 also appeared in blood.

CDR1 and CDR2 from the germline V gene are SGDLS and YYNGEE. The CDR3 covers 14 residues. Trimming took off 2 bases at V and 0 bases at J, with 8 bases between the two ends. Exclusions: uncontrolled infection, other autoimmune disease, pregnancy, lactation. Amplification of TCR beta CDR3 regions was performed using RNA transcripts as template. Primed by the HTBI set, a first-round RT-PCR was run on the TCR CDR3. Each CDR3 protein is one row after TCRdb ran MiXCR on the multiplex PCR reads. The table shows roughly 500,000 distinct CDR3 sequences, with 35% to 55% occurring only once. The sequence was collected from an adult woman with Graves' disease, either hyperthyroidism or ophthalmopathy (not recorded which). V is TRBV9 and J is TRBJ1-1; D call uncertain. The specimen sequenced was peripheral blood or thyroid tissue (not recorded which). DNA for the CDR3: TGTGCCAGCAGCGTCTCCCTCATGAACACTGAAGCTTTCTTT. It yields the protein CASSVSLMNTEAFF.